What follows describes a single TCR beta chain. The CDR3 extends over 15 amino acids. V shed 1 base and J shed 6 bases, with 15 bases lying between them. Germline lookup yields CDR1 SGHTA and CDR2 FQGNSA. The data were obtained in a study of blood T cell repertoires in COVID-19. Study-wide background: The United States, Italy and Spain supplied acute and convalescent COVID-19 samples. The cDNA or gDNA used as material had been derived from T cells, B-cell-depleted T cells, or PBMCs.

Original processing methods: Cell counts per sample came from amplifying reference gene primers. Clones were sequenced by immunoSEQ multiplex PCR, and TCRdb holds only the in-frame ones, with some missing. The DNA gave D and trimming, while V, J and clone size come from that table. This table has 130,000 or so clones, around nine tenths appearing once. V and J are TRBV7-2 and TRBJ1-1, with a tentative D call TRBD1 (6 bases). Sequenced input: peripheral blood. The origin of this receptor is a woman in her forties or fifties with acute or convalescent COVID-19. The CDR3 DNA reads TGTGCCAGCAGCTTAGAGACAGGAACCGGGGCTGAAGCTTTCTTT. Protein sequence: CASSLETGTGAEAFF.